The 2 T cell receptor beta chains presented below share a single source sample, sequenced in a study of T cell responses to AZD1222 COVID-19 vaccine. Using immunoSEQ multiplex PCR, the repertoire was profiled, and TCRdb retains in-frame clones only, with some absent. Altogether under 90,000 clones are present, approximately 85% being singletons, with the ten largest covering less than 11%. The sequencing used peripheral blood, collected 28 days after the second AZD1222 dose. These receptors originate from an adult who received the AZD1222 COVID-19 vaccine.

The rearrangement uses TRBV6-5 and TRBJ1-2; D gene ambiguous. Germline V gives CDR1 MNHEY, CDR2 SVGAGI. The V end was cut by 0 bases, the J end by 8 bases, with 16 bases between. CDR3 size: 15 residues. This CDR3 reads CASSYSSGGLGGYTF. The CDR3 bases are TGTGCCAGCAGTTACTCGTCGGGCGGTCTAGGGGGCTACACCTTC.

The chain has TRBV7-9 and TRBJ2-3; unclear D gene. This CDR3 spans 12 amino acids. Trimming shortened V by 11 bases and J by 4 bases, and 13 bases separated the two germline ends. Germline V lookup: CDR1 SEHNR, CDR2 FQNEAQ (reference sequence). CDR3 in amino acids: CAGDSGADTQYF. In nucleotides, the CDR3 is TGTGCCGGAGACTCCGGAGCAGATACGCAGTATTTT.